Listed here is a single T cell receptor beta chain. This sample was included in a study of T cell responses to AZD1222 COVID-19 vaccine. Germline values: CDR1 SNHLY, CDR2 FYNNEI. The CDR3 runs to 14 residues. V lost 5 bases and J 7 bases, leaving 12 bases between the germline ends. Clones were sequenced by immunoSEQ multiplex PCR, and TCRdb holds only the in-frame ones, with some missing. Among around 200,000 clones listed, 70% to 90% were seen once. The source was peripheral blood, collected on day 0 of AZD1222 vaccination. The J gene is TRBJ1-6, the V gene TRBV2; the D gene is possibly TRBD1 (6 bases). The sequence was obtained from an adult in good health. The CDR3 loop is CASSYREGNSPLHF. The CDR3 nucleotides read TGTGCCAGCAGTTACAGGGAGGGGAATTCACCCCTCCACTTT.